This T cell receptor beta chain was observed in a study of OX40 agonist ivuxolimab in advanced cancers. Overall study context: People who had prior anti-PD-1, anti-PD-L1 or anti-CTLA-4 therapy could take part, and approximately 43% had some.

Regarding the study as a whole: CD4+ and CD8+ T cells in blood underwent clonal expansion by week 6 at 0.1 to 3.0 mg/kg. Among the least clonally expanded were partial responders at 0.1-3.0 mg/kg.

Deletions cut 1 base from V and 0 bases from J, with 13 bases between. CDR3 length: 16 amino acids. CDR1 and CDR2 (germline): KGHSH, LQKENI. As concerns this clone: No antigen is known for it.

The data were produced by immunoSEQ multiplex PCR, yet TCRdb's version contains in-frame clones alone and is incomplete. Here the sample spans about 48,000 clones, approximately 79% being singletons. This clonotype was obtained from an adult with an advanced solid tumor such as melanoma, head and neck, liver or kidney cancer. The rearrangement links TRBV18 to TRBJ2-7; the D gene could be TRBD1 or TRBD2 (7 bases each). Sequencing was performed on CD4+ or CD8+ T cells sorted from blood, taken in a trial of the OX40 agonist ivuxolimab. CDR3 in amino acids: CASSPRRGGDSYEQYF. DNA for the CDR3: TGTGCCAGCTCACCACGCAGGGGGGGGGACTCCTACGAGCAGTACTTC.